The rows below give T cell receptor beta chains drawn from one sample of a study of T cells in localized non-small cell lung cancer. TCRdb's table, derived via immunoSEQ multiplex PCR, lists solely in-frame clones and lacks some. The sample yields 60,000 to 75,000 clones, about four fifths seen once. The sample here was PBMCs, taken before any cancer treatment. Every receptor here comes from a man aged 40 to 70 with stage II lung adenocarcinoma. CDR3s include the opening cysteine and the closing phenylalanine or tryptophan. The order of the fields is D gene, clone size, J gene, V gene, CDR3 length, CDR3 protein, CDR3 DNA. The D gene is left open where the match is weak. Expanded clones are given a class, and other clones once, few, many or no size at all.

>NA|few|TRBJ1-5|TRBV30|13
CAWSLGSSQPQHF
TGTGCCTGGAGTCTTGGAAGCAGTCAGCCCCAGCATTTT
>NA|once|TRBJ1-1|TRBV7-3|13
CASSARHRSEAFF
TGTGCCAGCAGCGCTCGACATCGATCTGAAGCTTTCTTT
>TRBD1|NA|TRBJ2-7|TRBV19|13
CASGDRDTYEQYF
TGTGCCAGTGGGGACAGGGACACCTACGAGCAGTACTTC
>NA|NA|TRBJ2-3|TRBV6-6|16
CASSYKEGRSTDTQYF
TGTGCCAGCAGTTACAAGGAGGGGAGGTCCACAGATACGCAGTATTTT
>NA|NA|TRBJ1-2|TRBV4-3|14
CASSQDLAVYGYTF
TGCGCCAGCAGCCAAGATCTGGCAGTCTATGGCTACACCTTC
>NA|NA|TRBJ1-2|TRBV4-1|15
CASSQGIGSNYGYTF
TGCGCCAGCAGCCAAGGTATAGGTTCTAACTATGGCTACACCTTC
>TRBD1|NA|TRBJ2-7|TRBV18|14
CASSPGTGGYEQYF
TGTGCCAGCTCACCTGGGACAGGGGGATACGAGCAGTACTTC
>TRBD1|NA|TRBJ1-1|TRBV2|14
CASSPQGASNEAFF
TGTGCCAGCAGCCCACAGGGGGCGTCCAATGAAGCTTTCTTT
>NA|NA|TRBJ1-2|TRBV6-5|13
CASSSTGPYGYTF
TGTGCCAGCAGCTCTACGGGGCCTTATGGCTACACCTTC
>NA|NA|TRBJ2-2|TRBV25-1|17
CASSESLHPRDTGELFF
TGTGCCAGCAGTGAATCCTTACACCCAAGGGACACCGGGGAGCTGTTTTTT
>TRBD1|NA|TRBJ1-4|TRBV14|15
CASSPWTGGSEKLFF
TGTGCCAGCAGCCCCTGGACAGGGGGCTCTGAAAAACTGTTTTTT
>TRBD2|NA|TRBJ2-1|TRBV6-1|15
CASSELAGSYNEQFF
TGTGCCAGCAGTGAGCTAGCGGGGTCCTACAATGAGCAGTTCTTC
>NA|few|TRBJ1-4|TRBV2|14
CASRAGATNEKLFF
TGTGCCAGCAGAGCAGGGGCAACTAATGAAAAACTGTTTTTT
>NA|NA|TRBJ2-5|TRBV6-1|12
CASSENGETQYF
TGTGCCAGCAGTGAAAACGGGGAGACCCAGTACTTC
>NA|NA|TRBJ1-4|TRBV28|13
CASGRSTNEKLFF
TGTGCCAGTGGGAGATCAACTAATGAAAAACTGTTTTTT
>TRBD1|NA|TRBJ2-1|TRBV7-2|13
CASNRGPNNEQFF
TGTGCCAGCAACAGGGGTCCCAACAATGAGCAGTTCTTC
>NA|NA|TRBJ2-2|TRBV28|15
CATVLGQKNTGELFF
TGTGCCACCGTCCTCGGACAGAAAAACACCGGGGAGCTGTTTTTT
>TRBD1|once|TRBJ2-6|TRBV27|15
CASKNTGAGANVLTF
TGTGCCAGCAAGAATACAGGGGCAGGGGCCAACGTCCTGACTTTC
>TRBD1|few|TRBJ1-2|TRBV10-1|13
CASSDRTGNGYTF
TGCGCCAGCAGTGACAGGACAGGGAACGGCTACACCTTC
>NA|NA|TRBJ2-3|TRBV5-4|14
CASSSGPGADTQYF
TGTGCCAGCAGCTCCGGGCCGGGGGCAGATACGCAGTATTTT
>NA|NA|TRBJ1-5|TRBV6-6|14
CASSYSSRNQPQHF
TGTGCCAGCAGTTACTCTAGCCGCAATCAGCCCCAGCATTTT
>NA|few|TRBJ1-2|TRBV2|16
CASSEQEGSANYGYTF
TGTGCCAGCAGTGAACAGGAGGGCAGCGCTAACTATGGCTACACCTTC
>NA|NA|TRBJ1-5|TRBV15|14
CATSGGGGRQPQHF
TGTGCCACCAGCGGGGGCGGGGGGAGGCAGCCCCAGCATTTT
>TRBD1|NA|TRBJ2-5|TRBV2|19
CASSWISGTDNIFKETQYF
TGTGCCAGCAGTTGGATCTCCGGGACAGATAATATTTTCAAAGAGACCCAGTACTTC
>TRBD2|NA|TRBJ2-3|TRBV19|15
CASGDLAGGSDTQYF
TGTGCCAGTGGGGACCTAGCGGGAGGGTCAGATACGCAGTATTTT
>NA|NA|TRBJ1-2|TRBV7-8|14
CASGDFSANYGYTF
TGTGCCAGCGGGGATTTCTCAGCTAACTATGGCTACACCTTC
>NA|NA|TRBJ2-3|TRBV5-1|13
CASSLQGIDTQYF
TGCGCCAGCAGCTTACAGGGAATAGATACGCAGTATTTT
>NA|once|TRBJ1-2|TRBV9|13
CASRGSPNYGYTF
TGTGCCAGCAGGGGCAGTCCTAACTATGGCTACACCTTC
>TRBD1|few|TRBJ1-1|TRBV5-6|18
CASSSKERTGSTNTEAFF
TGTGCCAGCAGCTCGAAAGAAAGGACAGGGTCGACGAACACTGAAGCTTTCTTT
>NA|NA|TRBJ2-7|TRBV4-1|16
CASSQGGAGGSYEQYF
TGCGCCAGCAGCCAAGGTGGTGCGGGCGGCTCCTACGAGCAGTACTTC
>NA|NA|TRBJ2-5|TRBV11-3|13
CASSQSSQETQYF
TGTGCCAGCAGCCAGTCCAGCCAAGAGACCCAGTACTTC
>NA|NA|TRBJ1-1|TRBV6-6|14
CASSYTLAGVKAFF
TGTGCCAGCAGTTACACCCTGGCAGGAGTTAAAGCTTTCTTT
>NA|once|TRBJ1-4|TRBV5-5|17
CASSLVAAPATNEKLFF
TGTGCCAGCAGCTTGGTGGCAGCCCCTGCAACTAATGAAAAACTGTTTTTT
>NA|NA|TRBJ1-2|TRBV2|14
CASQVGQDFYGYTF
TGTGCCAGCCAAGTGGGGCAGGACTTCTATGGCTACACCTTC
>NA|NA|TRBJ1-4|TRBV10-3|17
CAISEARGGRGNEKLFF
TGTGCCATCAGTGAGGCCCGCGGGGGAAGAGGTAATGAAAAACTGTTTTTT
>NA|once|TRBJ2-7|TRBV28|16
CASHSLGAGERYEQYF
TGTGCCAGCCATTCTTTGGGGGCGGGAGAACGGTACGAGCAGTACTTC
>TRBD1|NA|TRBJ1-4|TRBV7-2|15
CASSRLGQDNEKLFF
TGTGCCAGCAGCCGCCTCGGACAGGATAATGAAAAACTGTTTTTT
>NA|once|TRBJ2-5|TRBV19|15
CASSRTKGYQETQYF
TGTGCCAGTAGCAGGACCAAGGGGTACCAAGAGACCCAGTACTTC
>NA|NA|TRBJ1-1|TRBV2|13
CASRPRRDTEAFF
TGTGCCAGCAGGCCCAGGCGGGACACTGAAGCTTTCTTT
>NA|NA|TRBJ2-3|TRBV29-1|12
CSFRGSTDTQYF
TGCAGCTTCAGGGGTTCCACAGATACGCAGTATTTT
>NA|NA|TRBJ1-5|TRBV27|14
CASSLTRGNQPQHF
TGTGCCAGCAGTTTGACCCGGGGGAATCAGCCCCAGCATTTT
>NA|NA|TRBJ1-2|TRBV19|15
CASRDPDRLNYGYTF
TGTGCCAGTAGGGACCCGGACAGACTTAACTATGGCTACACCTTC
>TRBD2|NA|TRBJ2-7|TRBV6-5|14
CASSPRGLAGVEYF
TGTGCCAGCAGTCCTCGGGGACTAGCGGGAGTTGAGTACTTC
>TRBD1|NA|TRBJ1-5|TRBV19|13
CASINRGGQPQHF
TGTGCCAGTATTAACAGGGGTGGCCAGCCCCAGCATTTT
>TRBD1|once|TRBJ2-7|TRBV5-4|14
CASSPRQGNYEQYF
TGTGCCAGCAGCCCCCGACAGGGGAACTACGAGCAGTACTTC
>TRBD2|NA|TRBJ2-7|TRBV19|15
CASSEGLAGVYEQYF
TGTGCCAGTAGTGAGGGACTAGCGGGAGTTTACGAGCAGTACTTC
>TRBD2|NA|TRBJ2-3|TRBV5-5|15
CASSFAGGTTDTQYF
TGTGCCAGCAGCTTTGCGGGAGGGACCACAGATACGCAGTATTTT
>TRBD2|NA|TRBJ2-1|TRBV7-8|18
CASSLAGFSGSSYNEQFF
TGTGCCAGCAGCTTAGCCGGTTTTAGCGGGAGCTCCTACAATGAGCAGTTCTTC
>NA|few|TRBJ2-1|TRBV4-2|15
CASSQGSGGTGEQFF
TGTGCCAGCAGCCAAGGGTCGGGCGGTACGGGTGAGCAGTTCTTC
>TRBD1|many|TRBJ1-1|TRBV7-9|15
CASSLAGGRNTEAFF
TGTGCCAGCAGCTTAGCAGGGGGCCGAAACACTGAAGCTTTCTTT
>TRBD1|NA|TRBJ1-2|TRBV6-5|15
CASSYSRTGNYGYTF
TGTGCCAGCAGTTACTCGCGGACAGGGAACTATGGCTACACCTTC
>NA|NA|TRBJ1-1|TRBV5-5|16
CASSLGGDLTGARAFF
TGTGCCAGCAGCTTGGGTGGGGACCTAACCGGGGCAAGGGCTTTCTTT
>NA|NA|TRBJ2-1|TRBV5-1|14
CASSLMILTDEQFF
TGCGCCAGCAGCTTAATGATCCTCACCGATGAGCAGTTCTTC
>TRBD2|few|TRBJ2-7|TRBV18|21
CASSPGLLKKWVGGSTYEQYF
TGTGCCAGCTCACCGGGTCTTTTAAAAAAGTGGGTTGGCGGGAGCACCTACGAGCAGTACTTC
>NA|NA|TRBJ2-7|TRBV6-6|14
CASRSGTPVGEQYF
TGTGCCAGCAGATCCGGGACTCCCGTCGGCGAGCAGTACTTC
>TRBD1|few|TRBJ2-4|TRBV2|14
CASSKQGAENIQYF
TGTGCCAGCAGTAAACAGGGGGCAGAAAACATTCAGTACTTC
>NA|NA|TRBJ1-2|TRBV18|14
CASASRGQTYGYTF
TGTGCCAGCGCCTCTCGCGGACAGACCTATGGCTACACCTTC